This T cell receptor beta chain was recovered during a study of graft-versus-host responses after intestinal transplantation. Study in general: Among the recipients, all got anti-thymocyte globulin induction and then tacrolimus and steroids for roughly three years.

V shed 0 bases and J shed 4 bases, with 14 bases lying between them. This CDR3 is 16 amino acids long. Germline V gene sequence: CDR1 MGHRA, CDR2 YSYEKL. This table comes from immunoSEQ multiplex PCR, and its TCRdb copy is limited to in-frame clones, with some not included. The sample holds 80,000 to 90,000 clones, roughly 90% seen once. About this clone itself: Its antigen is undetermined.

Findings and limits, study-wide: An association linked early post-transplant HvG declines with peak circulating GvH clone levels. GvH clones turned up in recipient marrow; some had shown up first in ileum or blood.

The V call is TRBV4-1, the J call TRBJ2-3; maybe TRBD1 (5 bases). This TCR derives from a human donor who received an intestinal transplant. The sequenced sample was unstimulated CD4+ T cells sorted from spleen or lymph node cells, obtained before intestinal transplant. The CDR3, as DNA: TGCGCCAGCAGCCAAGAATTGGTGACAGAGGCAGATACGCAGTATTTT. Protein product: CASSQELVTEADTQYF.